Sequencing of this T cell receptor beta chain was carried out in a study of vaccination and CD4 T cells after COVID-19 (dated by TCRdb to between 2021 and 2022). For the wider study: Convalescent patients had a positive SARS-CoV-2 result on nasal swab PCR, and of these patients, nine had mild disease and one had severe disease. In the convalescent cohort there were six males and four females, among whom were two Hispanic individuals, seven Caucasians, two Asians and one multiracial person. Participants received two doses of either the Pfizer-BioNTech BNT162b2 vaccine (n=8) or the Moderna mRNA-1273 vaccine (n=2). Post-COVID blood samples were collected from convalescent patients a median of roughly 100 days after diagnosis, with a range of roughly 30 to 161 days. The time from the second vaccine dose to post-vaccine blood sampling had a median of approximately 72 days and ranged from roughly 12 to 250 days. Culture stimuli were overlapping spike peptide pools from SARS-CoV-2 and from the common cold coronaviruses HCoV-NL63, HCoV-OC43 and HCoV-229E. As controls, cultures received a CEFX viral epitope pool (the positive control), an HIV-1 Nef peptide pool (the negative control), or no peptide at all. In under twelve COVID-19 convalescent patients and a few infection-naive healthy vaccine recipients, researchers compared the spike-specific CD4+ TCR repertoire from before mRNA vaccination with the repertoire from after. Overall study outcomes, separate from this receptor: The median number of SARS-CoV-2-reactive clonotypes rose from around 21 after infection to 38 after vaccination, but the change was not significant. Nearly all vaccine-specific clones in convalescent patients (304 of 307) were mono-reactive for SARS-CoV-2 spike rather than cross-reactive with common cold coronaviruses. In convalescent patients, a median roughly 86% of post-vaccine SARS-CoV-2-reactive clones were detected only after vaccination, suggesting vaccine-specific priming. Only a relatively small number of convalescent patients were included in the study, and early timepoints following natural infection were not analyzed.

On this clonotype: What antigen it recognizes has not been identified. Nothing much larger sits one base from this clone, and base qualities are not available.

The treatment or condition label for this specimen denotes: 10-day PBMC culture with coronavirus spike peptide pools or control peptides (ViraFEST assay). The ViraFEST assay was used in the study, in which antigen-specific T cells were expanded with peptide pools and expanded clonotypes were subsequently identified by TCR sequencing. The convalescent patients' positive SARS-CoV-2 PCR tests were from March to December 2020, which was before the Alpha, Beta and Delta variants emerged in the United States. Each well held some 2 million PBMCs cultured in IMDM containing approximately 5.3% human AB serum and approximately 9.1 IU/ml IL-2, with about 10 ug/ml peptide pools added. On days 3 and 7, half of the culture medium was replaced with fresh IL-2-containing medium. Once the cells had been in culture for over 9 days, the EasySep CD4+ T cell isolation kit was used to isolate CD4+ T cells by negative selection. Ficoll-Paque Plus gradient centrifugation was used to isolate PBMCs from whole blood, and the isolated PBMCs were then either used fresh or cryopreserved at -140C. Each culture condition was generally run in triplicate wells.

Preparation of the library involved PCR. DNA from cultured CD4+ T cells was subjected to TCR sequencing with the Oncomine TCR Beta short-read assay at the Johns Hopkins FTIC core. Genomic DNA was extracted from the cultured CD4+ T cells with the QIAamp micro DNA kit. The Oncomine TCR Beta libraries from cultured CD4+ T cells were pooled using unique dual indexes and then sequenced on an Illumina iSeq 100. In the source study's methods: Non-productive sequences were removed, and CDR3s not starting with C, not ending with F or W, or shorter than 7 amino acids were discarded. The MANAFEST web application was used to identify antigen-specific clonotypes by comparing peptide-stimulated wells against reference wells and other culture wells. An FDR below 0.05, an odds ratio above 5, and a productive frequency above 0.1% in at least two of three replicate wells were required for clones to be considered positive. Clonotypes that were significantly expanded in both SARS-CoV-2 spike wells and at least one common cold coronavirus spike condition were defined as cross-reactive. Similarity between CDR3 sequences was evaluated in R version 3.6.1 using Levenshtein distances (stringdist) and unrooted phylogenetic trees (ape). TCRdb redid the processing of the public reads, applying fastp at Q25 and MiXCR, and retained in-frame beta chains. Each CDR3 protein appears once, grouped with its most common genes and DNA. The V and J calls were determined by TCRdb, not by the authors. The table for this sample lists under 15,000 distinct CDR3 sequences; about three fifths of them were counted only once. The ten largest clones represent approximately 12% of the sample.

The CDR3 starts with the cysteine, ends with the phenylalanine, and has 14 residues. Left in the record is the CDR3 DNA by itself, 42 bases read in frame from the first base. Cut back by 6 bases and 4 bases, the V and J ends lie 14 bases apart. The germline V gene encodes CDR1 MNHEY and CDR2 SMNVEV (reference sequence). Material for sequencing was CD4+ T cells from blood, cultured in vitro. Rearrangement joined TRBV27 to TRBJ2-3; the D gene cannot be resolved reliably. The TCR comes from a human donor who had recovered from COVID-19. The CDR3 in this case is CASRLTTTADTQYF. The DNA reads as follows: TGTGCCAGCAGGCTAACTACTACCGCAGATACGCAGTATTTT.